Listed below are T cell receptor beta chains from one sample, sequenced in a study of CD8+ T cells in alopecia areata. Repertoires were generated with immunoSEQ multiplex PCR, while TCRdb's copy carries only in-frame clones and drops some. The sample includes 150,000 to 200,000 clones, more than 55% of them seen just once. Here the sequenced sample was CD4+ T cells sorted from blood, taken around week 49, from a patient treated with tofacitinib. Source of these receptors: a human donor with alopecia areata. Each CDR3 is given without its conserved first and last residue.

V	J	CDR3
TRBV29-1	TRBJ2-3	SVRSVRDTDTQY
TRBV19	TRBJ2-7	ASSLGSNFQQY
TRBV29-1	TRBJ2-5	SVVYDSSFQETQY
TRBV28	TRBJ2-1	ASSSGTMTNEQF
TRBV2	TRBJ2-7	ASTGLAGGYSYEQY
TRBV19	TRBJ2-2	ASKVARESTGELF
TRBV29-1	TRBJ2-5	SVRLGSRGSETQY
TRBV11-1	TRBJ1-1	ASSIPGQAPEAF
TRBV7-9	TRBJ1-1	ASSLQGANTEAF
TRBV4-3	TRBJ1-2	ASSQIRGGDYGYT
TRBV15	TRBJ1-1	ATSRGTVPYTEAF
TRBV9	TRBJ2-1	ASSLGLAGGLRGEQF
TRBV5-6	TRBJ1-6	ASSLSTSGDLH
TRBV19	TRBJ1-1	ASRPRDHTEAF
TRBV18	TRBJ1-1	ASSPMGQVPEAF
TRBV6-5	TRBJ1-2	ASSSDDRLPGYT
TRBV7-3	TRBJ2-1	ASSPTGLAGDNEQF
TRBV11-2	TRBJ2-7	ASSETGTGSV
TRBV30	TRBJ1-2	AWKGGGLYGYT
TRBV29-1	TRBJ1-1	SVERGRSEAF
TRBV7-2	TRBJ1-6	ASSSLESRSPLH
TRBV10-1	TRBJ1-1	ASSPGYHTEAF
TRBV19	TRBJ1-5	ASISRGSNQPQH
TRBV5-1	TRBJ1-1	ASSLRGALAF
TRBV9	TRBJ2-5	ASSVWEGSSETQY
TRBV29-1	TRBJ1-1	SGDRAF
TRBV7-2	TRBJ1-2	ASSYTTESYGYT
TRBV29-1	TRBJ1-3	SVRATGNTIY
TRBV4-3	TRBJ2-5	ASSQGPQEQETQY
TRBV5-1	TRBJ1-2	ASSSTGAGYGYT
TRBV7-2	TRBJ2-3	ASQTGLNTDTQY
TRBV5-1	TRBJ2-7	ASSPGTNYEQY
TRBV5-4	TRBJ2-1	ASSRQGILYNEQF
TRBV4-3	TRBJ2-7	ASSPVRGNEQY
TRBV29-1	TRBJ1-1	SVERQTEAF
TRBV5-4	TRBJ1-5	ASSLSSGTGIIQPQH
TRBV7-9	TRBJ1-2	ASSSSAGLGYGYT
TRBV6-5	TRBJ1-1	ASSYGVGEAF
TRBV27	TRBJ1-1	ASSFQVGTKNTEAF
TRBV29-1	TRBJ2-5	SISGGFQETQY
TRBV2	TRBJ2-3	ASSGDRADTQY
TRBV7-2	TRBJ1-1	ASSAQGRTEAF
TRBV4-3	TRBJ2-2	ASSPGGRGAGELF
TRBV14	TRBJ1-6	ASSQDGQGDSPLH
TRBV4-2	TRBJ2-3	ASSQGFERSTDTQY
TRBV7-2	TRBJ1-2	ASSPGAEPNYGYT
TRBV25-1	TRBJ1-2	ASRAGEAYGYT
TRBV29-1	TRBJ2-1	SGEQLQGYNEQF
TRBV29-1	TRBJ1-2	SVEKGRTIHYGYT
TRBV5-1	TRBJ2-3	ASSSNTDTQY
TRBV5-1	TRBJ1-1	ASSLRLGGNTEAF
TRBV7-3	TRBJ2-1	ASSPGGTSGVDEQF